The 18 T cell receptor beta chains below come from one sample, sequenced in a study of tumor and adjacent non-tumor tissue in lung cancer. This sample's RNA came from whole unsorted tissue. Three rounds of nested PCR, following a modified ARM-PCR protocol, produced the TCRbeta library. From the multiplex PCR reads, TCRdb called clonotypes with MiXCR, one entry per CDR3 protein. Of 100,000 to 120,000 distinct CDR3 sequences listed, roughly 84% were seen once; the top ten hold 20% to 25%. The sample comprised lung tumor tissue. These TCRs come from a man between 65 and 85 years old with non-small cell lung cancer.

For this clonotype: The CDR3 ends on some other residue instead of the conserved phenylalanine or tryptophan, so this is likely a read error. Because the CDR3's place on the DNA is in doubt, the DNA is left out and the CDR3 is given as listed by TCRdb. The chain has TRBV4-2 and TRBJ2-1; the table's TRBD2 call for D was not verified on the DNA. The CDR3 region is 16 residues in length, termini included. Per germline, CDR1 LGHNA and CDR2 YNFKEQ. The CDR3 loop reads CASSQDGLAGGNEQLI.

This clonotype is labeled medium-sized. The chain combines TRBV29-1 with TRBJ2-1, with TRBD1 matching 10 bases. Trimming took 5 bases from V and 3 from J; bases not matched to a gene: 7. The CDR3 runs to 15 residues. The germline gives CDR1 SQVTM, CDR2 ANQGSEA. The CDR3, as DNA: TGCAGCGTTACCCACTGGACAGGGGGCTACAATGAGCAGTTCTTC. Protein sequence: CSVTHWTGGYNEQFF.

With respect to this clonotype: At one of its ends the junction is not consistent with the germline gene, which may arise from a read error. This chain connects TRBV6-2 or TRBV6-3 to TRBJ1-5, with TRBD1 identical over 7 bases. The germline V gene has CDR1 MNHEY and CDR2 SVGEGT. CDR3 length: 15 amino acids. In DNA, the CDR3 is TGTGCCAGCAGTCGACAGGGAGCGGGGAATCAACCCCAGCATTTT. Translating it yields CASSRQGAGNQPQHF.

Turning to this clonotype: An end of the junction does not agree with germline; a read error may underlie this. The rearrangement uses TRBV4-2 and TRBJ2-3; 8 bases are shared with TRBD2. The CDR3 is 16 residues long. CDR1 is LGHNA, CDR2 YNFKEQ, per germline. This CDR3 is CASSLLGSGTEHTLYF. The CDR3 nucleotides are TGTGCCAGCAGCCTTTTGGGTAGCGGGACGGAACATACGCTGTATTTT.

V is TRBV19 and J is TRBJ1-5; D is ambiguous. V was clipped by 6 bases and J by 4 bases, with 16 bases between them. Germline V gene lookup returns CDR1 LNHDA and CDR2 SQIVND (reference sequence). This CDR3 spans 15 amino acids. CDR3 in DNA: TGTGCCAGTAGCATGAAGCTGGGTCTTAATCAGCCCCAGCATTTT. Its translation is CASSMKLGLNQPQHF. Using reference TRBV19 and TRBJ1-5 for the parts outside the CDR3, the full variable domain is DGGITQSPKYLFRKEGQNVTLSCEQNLNHDAMYWYRQDPGQGLRLIYYSQIVNDFQKGDIAEGYSVSREKKESFPLTVTSAQKNPTAFYLCASSMKLGLNQPQHFGDGTRLSIL.

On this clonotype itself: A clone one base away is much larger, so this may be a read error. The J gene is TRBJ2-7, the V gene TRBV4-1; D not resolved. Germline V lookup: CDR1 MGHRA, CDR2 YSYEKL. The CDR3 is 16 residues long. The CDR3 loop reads CASSQDLGRGSCEQYF. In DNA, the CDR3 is TGCGCCAGCAGCCAAGATTTGGGTAGAGGATCCTGCGAGCAGTACTTC.

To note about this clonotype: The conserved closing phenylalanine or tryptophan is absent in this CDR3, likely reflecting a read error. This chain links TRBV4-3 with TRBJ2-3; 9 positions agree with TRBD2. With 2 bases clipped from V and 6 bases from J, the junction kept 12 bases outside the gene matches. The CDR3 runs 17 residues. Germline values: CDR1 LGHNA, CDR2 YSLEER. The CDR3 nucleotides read TGCGCCAGCAGCCAAAGTGAACCTAGCGGGAAGGGGGATACGCAGTATTGT. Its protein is CASSQSEPSGKGDTQYC.

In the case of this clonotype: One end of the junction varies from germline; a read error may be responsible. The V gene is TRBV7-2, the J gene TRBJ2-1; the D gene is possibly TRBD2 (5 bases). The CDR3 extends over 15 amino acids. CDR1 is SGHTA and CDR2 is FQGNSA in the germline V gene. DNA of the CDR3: TGTCCCAGCAGCTTAGGTAGAGGGCGCTACAATGAGCAGTTCTTC. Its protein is CPSSLGRGRYNEQFF. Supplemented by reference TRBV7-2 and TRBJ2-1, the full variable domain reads GAGVSQSPSNKVTEKGKDVELRCDPISGHTALYWYRQSLGQGLEFLIYFQGNSAPDKSGLPSDRFSAERTGGSVSTLTIQRTQQEDSAVYLCPSSLGRGRYNEQFFGPGTRLTVL.

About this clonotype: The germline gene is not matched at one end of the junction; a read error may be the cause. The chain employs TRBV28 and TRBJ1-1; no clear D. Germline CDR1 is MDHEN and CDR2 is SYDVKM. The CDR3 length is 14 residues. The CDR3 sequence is CASRTPGKNTEPFF. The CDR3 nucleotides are TGTGCCAGCAGGACGCCTGGGAAGAACACTGAACCTTTCTTT.

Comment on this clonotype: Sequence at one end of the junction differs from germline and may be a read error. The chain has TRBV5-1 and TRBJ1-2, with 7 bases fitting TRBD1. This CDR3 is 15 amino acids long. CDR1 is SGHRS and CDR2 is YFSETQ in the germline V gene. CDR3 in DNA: TGCGCCAGCAGCACATCGAGACAGGGAGCTGGTGGCTATACCTTC. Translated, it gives CASSTSRQGAGGYTF. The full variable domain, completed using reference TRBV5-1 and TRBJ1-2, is KAGVTQTPRYLIKTRGQQVTLSCSPISGHRSVSWYQQTPGQGLQFLFEYFSETQRNKGNFPGRFSGRQFSNSRSEMNVSTLELGDSALYLCASSTSRQGAGGYTFGSGTRLTVV.

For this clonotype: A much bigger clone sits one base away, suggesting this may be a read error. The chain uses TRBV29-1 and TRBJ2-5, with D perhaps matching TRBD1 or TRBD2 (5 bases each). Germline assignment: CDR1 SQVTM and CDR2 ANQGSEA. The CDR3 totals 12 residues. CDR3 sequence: CSVAGAAETLYF. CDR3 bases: TGCAGCGTTGCCGGGGCGGCGGAGACCCTGTACTTC.

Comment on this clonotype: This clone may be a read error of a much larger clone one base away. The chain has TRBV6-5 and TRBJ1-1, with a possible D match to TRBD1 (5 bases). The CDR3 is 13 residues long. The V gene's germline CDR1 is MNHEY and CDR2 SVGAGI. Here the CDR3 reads CASSYSAGKGALF. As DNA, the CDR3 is TGTGCCAGCAGTTACTCGGCAGGGAAAGGAGCTCTCTTT.

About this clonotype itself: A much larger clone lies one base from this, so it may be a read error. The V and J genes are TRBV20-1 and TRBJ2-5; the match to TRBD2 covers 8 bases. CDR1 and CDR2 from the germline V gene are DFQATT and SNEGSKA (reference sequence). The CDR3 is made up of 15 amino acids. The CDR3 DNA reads TGCAGTGCTAGAGATTCGGGGGGGGGCCGGGAGACCCAGCACTTC. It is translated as CSARDSGGGRETQHF.

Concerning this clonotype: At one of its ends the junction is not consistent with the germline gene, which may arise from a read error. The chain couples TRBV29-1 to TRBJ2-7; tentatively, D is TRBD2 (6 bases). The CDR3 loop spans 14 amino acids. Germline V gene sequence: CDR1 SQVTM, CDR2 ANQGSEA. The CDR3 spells CSIERAGLTYKQYF. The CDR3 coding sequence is TGCAGCATTGAAAGGGCGGGACTGACCTACAAGCAGTACTTC.

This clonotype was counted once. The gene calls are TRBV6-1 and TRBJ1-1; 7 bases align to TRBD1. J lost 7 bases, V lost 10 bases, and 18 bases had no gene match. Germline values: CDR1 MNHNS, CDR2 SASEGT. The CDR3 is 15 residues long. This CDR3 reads CAIRPSPGGAGEAFF. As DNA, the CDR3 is TGTGCCATCAGACCAAGCCCAGGGGGTGCAGGTGAAGCTTTCTTT.

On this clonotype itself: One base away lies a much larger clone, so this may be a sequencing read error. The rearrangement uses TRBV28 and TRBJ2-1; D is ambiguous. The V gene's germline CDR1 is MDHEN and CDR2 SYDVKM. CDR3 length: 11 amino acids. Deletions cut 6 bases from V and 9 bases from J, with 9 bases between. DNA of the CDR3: TGTGCCAGCAGAGACATGGTTGAGCAGTTCTTC. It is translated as CASRDMVEQFF.

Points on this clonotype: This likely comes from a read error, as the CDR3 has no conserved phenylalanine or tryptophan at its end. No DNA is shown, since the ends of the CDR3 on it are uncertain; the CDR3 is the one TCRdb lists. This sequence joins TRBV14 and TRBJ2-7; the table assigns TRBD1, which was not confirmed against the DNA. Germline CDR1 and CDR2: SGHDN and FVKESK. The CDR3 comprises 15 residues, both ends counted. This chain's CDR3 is CARGTGAPSSYEQYS.

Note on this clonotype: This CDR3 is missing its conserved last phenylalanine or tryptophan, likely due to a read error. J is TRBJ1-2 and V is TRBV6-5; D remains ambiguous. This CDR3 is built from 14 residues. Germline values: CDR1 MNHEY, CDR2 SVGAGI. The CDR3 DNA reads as TGTGCCAGCAGTTATTACAGCACTAATTATGGCTACACCTCC. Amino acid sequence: CASSYYSTNYGYTS.